This T cell receptor (beta chain) was recovered during a study of blood T cell repertoires in COVID-19. In the study overall: Both acute and convalescent COVID-19 samples were obtained from the United States, Italy and Spain.

This CDR3 has 14 residues. Trimming stripped 6 bases from V and 7 bases from J, with 19 bases between. Germline CDR1 reads MDHEN; CDR2 reads SYDVKM. Recruitment covered about 26 US areas and drew participants whose ages spanned about 18 to 100 years. Libraries were prepared by immunoSEQ multiplex PCR; TCRdb keeps only in-frame clonotypes and omits some of them. Of 150,000 to 200,000 clones listed, approximately 80% are singletons. This receptor was obtained from a man between 50 and 59 years old who had recovered from COVID-19. The chain combines TRBV28 with TRBJ2-7, with TRBD1 as a possible D gene (5 bases). The source material was PBMCs or T cells enriched from blood (not recorded which). The CDR3 coding sequence is TGTGCCAGCAGCCCCCACCAGGGTATTGGGGAGCAGTACTTC. It yields the protein CASSPHQGIGEQYF.